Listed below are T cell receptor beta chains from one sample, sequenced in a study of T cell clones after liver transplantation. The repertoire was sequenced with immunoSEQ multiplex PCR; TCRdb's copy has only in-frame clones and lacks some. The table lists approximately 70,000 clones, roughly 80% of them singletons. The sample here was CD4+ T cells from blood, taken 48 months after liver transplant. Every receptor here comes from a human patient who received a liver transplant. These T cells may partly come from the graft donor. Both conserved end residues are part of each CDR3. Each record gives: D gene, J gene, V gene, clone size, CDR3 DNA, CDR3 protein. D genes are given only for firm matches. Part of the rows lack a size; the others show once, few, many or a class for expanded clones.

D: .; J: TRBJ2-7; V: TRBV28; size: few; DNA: TGTGCCAGCAGTTTAGGTGGGAGCTTATACGAGCAGTACTTC; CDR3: CASSLGGSLYEQYF
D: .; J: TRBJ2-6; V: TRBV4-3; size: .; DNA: TGCGCCAGCAGCCCCCCAGTCAGCTCTGGGGCCAACGTCCTGACTTTC; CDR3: CASSPPVSSGANVLTF
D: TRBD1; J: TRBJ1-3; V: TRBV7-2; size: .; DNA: TGTGCCAGCAGCTTAGGGGGACGACAGGGCGCTGGAAACACCATATATTTT; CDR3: CASSLGGRQGAGNTIYF
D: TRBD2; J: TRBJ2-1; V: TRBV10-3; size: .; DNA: TGTGCCATCAAAACGCGCGGGGGGGAAAACTACAATGAGCAGTTCTTC; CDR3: CAIKTRGGENYNEQFF
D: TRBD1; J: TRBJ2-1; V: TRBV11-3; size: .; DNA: TGTGCCAGCAGCTTACAGGGACAGCGAGGGGATGAGCAGTTCTTC; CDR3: CASSLQGQRGDEQFF
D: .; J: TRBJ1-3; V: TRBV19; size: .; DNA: TGTGCCAGTAGTATAGAAGGGGTCTCTGGAAACACCATATATTTT; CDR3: CASSIEGVSGNTIYF
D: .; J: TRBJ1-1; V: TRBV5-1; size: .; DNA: TGCGCCAGCAGCTTGAGGTCGGGTGGTCAGGGTGGGACTGAAGCTTTCTTT; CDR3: CASSLRSGGQGGTEAFF
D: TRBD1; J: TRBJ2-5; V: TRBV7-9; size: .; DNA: TGTGCCAGCAGCTTAGCGCCCCGGGACAGGGGAGAGACCCAGTACTTC; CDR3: CASSLAPRDRGETQYF
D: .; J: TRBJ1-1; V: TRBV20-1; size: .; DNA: TGCAGTGCTATGGGGGGTCTCGCTTTCTTT; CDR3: CSAMGGLAFF
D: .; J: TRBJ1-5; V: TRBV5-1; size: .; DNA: TGCGCCAGCAGCGGCGGGGGGCCCAGTCAGCCCCAGCATTTT; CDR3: CASSGGGPSQPQHF
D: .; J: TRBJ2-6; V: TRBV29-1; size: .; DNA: TGCAGCACCCTCGTAAACAGTGAGTCTGGGGCCAACGTCCTGACTTTC; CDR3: CSTLVNSESGANVLTF
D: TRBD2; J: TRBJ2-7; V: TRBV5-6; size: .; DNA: TGTGCCAGCAGACTAGCGGGAGGGCCTGAGCAGTACTTC; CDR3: CASRLAGGPEQYF
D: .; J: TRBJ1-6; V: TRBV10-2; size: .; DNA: TGCGCCAGCAGTGACCAGGGTAATAATTCACCCCTCCACTTT; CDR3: CASSDQGNNSPLHF
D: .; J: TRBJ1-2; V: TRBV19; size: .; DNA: TGTGCCAGTAGACGGGAAAGACTTAACTATGGCTACACCTTC; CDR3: CASRRERLNYGYTF
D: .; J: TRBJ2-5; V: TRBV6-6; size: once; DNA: TGTGCCAGCAGTTTCAATGCCCTCGGGGAACGGGAGACCCAGTACTTC; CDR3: CASSFNALGERETQYF
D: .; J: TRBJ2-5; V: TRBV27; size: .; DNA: TGTGCCAGCAGTAGGTCTGGGCGGCAAGAGACCCAGTACTTC; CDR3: CASSRSGRQETQYF
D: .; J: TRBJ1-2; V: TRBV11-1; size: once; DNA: TGTGCCAGCAGCTTGGGTGACAGATCACCAGCTAACTATGGCTACACCTTC; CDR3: CASSLGDRSPANYGYTF
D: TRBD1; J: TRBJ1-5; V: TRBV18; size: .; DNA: TGTGCCAGCTCAACCGACAGGGGTCAGCCCCAGCATTTT; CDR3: CASSTDRGQPQHF
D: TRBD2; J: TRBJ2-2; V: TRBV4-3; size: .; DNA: TGCGCCAGCAGCCAATCGCTAGCGGGAGGGAACACCGGGGAGCTGTTTTTT; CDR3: CASSQSLAGGNTGELFF
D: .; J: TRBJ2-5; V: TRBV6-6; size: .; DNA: TGTGCCAGCAGTTACGTGGGAGCCCAAGAGACCCAGTACTTC; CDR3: CASSYVGAQETQYF
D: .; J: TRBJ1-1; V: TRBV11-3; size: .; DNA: TGTGCCAGCAGCCAAGATTTAGGAGGGCACACTGAAGCTTTCTTT; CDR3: CASSQDLGGHTEAFF
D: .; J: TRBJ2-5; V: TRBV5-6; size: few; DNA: TGTGCCAGCAGGTGGACGGCTGAGAGTGGGACCCAGTACTTC; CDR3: CASRWTAESGTQYF
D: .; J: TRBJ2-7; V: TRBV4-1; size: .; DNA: TGCGCCAGCAGCCAACTAGGTAGAACGGACTCCTACGAGCAGTACTTC; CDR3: CASSQLGRTDSYEQYF
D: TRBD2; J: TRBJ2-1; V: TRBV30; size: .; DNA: TGTGCCACGAGTAAGGGGCTAGCGGGAGCCTACAATGAGCAGTTCTTC; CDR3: CATSKGLAGAYNEQFF